This T cell receptor beta chain comes out of a study of identical twins. The CDR3 runs to 13 residues. V shed 8 bases and J 3 bases; nucleotides not matched to a gene: 7. TCRdb reprocessed the 5' RACE reads with MiXCR, giving one entry per CDR3 protein. The table lists roughly 710,000 distinct CDR3 sequences, 5.5% to 6.5% of them singletons. This clonotype has more than one count but fewer than ten. Sequenced input: naive T cells sorted from blood. The V call is TRBV12-3 or TRBV12-4, the J call TRBJ2-7; 7 nucleotides line up with TRBD1. This clonotype was obtained from a man aged 18 to 30 in good health. Here the CDR3 reads CASAPRQGYEQYF. In DNA, the CDR3 is TGTGCCAGCGCCCCACGACAGGGCTACGAGCAGTACTTC.